This T cell receptor beta chain derives from a study of T cell responses to AZD1222 COVID-19 vaccine. The study's findings and limits: The donor cohort was predominantly white British with a female majority, and clonal diversity may have been underestimated. Rises in breadth and depth of Spike-specific TCRs came after two AZD1222 doses. The study sampled repertoires only after the peak T cell response.

V was trimmed by 5 bases and J by 0 bases, leaving 14 bases between them. This CDR3 contains 15 residues. Germline CDR1 and CDR2: SGHKS and YYEKEE (reference sequence). A note on this clone: The antigen is unknown.

Assay: immunoSEQ multiplex PCR; the TCRdb copy retains only in-frame clones and omits some. In the table there are about 73,000 clones, approximately 87% of which are singletons. The receptor was isolated from an adult who received the AZD1222 COVID-19 vaccine. The chain recombines TRBV5-5 with TRBJ1-1; the D gene is possibly TRBD1 (5 bases). The specimen was peripheral blood, collected 28 days after the second AZD1222 dose. The CDR3 nucleotides are TGTGCCAGCAGTTTCTTAGGGACGGTGAACACTGAAGCTTTCTTT. It yields the protein CASSFLGTVNTEAFF.